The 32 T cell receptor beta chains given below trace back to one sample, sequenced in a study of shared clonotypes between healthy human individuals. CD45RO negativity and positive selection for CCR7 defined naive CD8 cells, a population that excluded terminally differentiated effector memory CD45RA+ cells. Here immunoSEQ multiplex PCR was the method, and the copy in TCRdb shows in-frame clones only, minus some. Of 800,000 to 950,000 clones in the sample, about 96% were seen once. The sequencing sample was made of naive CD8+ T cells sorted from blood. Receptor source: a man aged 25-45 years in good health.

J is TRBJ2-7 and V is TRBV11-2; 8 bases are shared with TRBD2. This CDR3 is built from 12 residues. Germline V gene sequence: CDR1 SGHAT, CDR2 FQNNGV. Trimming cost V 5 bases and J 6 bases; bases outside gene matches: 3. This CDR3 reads CASSLAGSEQYF. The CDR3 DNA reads TGTGCCAGCAGCCTAGCGGGCAGCGAGCAGTACTTC.

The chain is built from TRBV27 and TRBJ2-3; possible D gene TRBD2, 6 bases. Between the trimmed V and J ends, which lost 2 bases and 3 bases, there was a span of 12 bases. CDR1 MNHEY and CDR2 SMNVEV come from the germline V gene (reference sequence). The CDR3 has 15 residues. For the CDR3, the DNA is TGTGCCAGCAGTTTAGGCGGGATCCATACAGATACGCAGTATTTT. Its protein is CASSLGGIHTDTQYF.

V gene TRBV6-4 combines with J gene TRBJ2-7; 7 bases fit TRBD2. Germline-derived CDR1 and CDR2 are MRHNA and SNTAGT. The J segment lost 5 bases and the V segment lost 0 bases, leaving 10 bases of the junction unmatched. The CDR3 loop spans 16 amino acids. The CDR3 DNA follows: TGTGCCAGCAGTGACTCGAGGCCAGCGGGAAAGAACGAGCAGTACTTC. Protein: CASSDSRPAGKNEQYF.

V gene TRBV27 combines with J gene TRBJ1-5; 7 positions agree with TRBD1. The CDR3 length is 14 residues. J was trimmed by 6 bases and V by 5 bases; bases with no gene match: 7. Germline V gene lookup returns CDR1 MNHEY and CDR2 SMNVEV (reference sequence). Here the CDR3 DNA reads TGTGCCAGCAGTCCAGACAGGGCGGCTCAGCCCCAGCATTTT. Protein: CASSPDRAAQPQHF.

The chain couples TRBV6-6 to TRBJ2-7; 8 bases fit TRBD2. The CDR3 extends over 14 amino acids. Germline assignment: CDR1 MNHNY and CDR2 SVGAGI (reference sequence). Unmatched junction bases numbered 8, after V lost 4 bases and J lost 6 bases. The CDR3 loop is CASSSGTSWSEQYF. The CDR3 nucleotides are TGTGCCAGCAGTTCCGGGACTAGTTGGAGCGAGCAGTACTTC.

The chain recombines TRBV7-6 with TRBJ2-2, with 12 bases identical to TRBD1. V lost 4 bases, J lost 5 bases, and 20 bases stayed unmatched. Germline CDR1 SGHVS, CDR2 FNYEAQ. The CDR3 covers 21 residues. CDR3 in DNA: TGTGCCAGCAGCTCAATCCCGGGACAGGGGGCGTCAAGTTCGGGAACCGGGGAGCTGTTTTTT. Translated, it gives CASSSIPGQGASSSGTGELFF.

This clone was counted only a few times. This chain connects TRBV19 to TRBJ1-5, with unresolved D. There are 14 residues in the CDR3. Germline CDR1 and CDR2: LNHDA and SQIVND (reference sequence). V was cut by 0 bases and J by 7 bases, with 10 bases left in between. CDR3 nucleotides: TGTGCCAGTAGTATAGAAGGTTTCGGGCAGCCCCAGCATTTT. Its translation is CASSIEGFGQPQHF.

In DNA form, the CDR3 reads TGTGCCAGCAGCCAAGAGAACACCGGGGAGCTGTTTTTT. This translates into CASSQENTGELFF. The gene calls are TRBV9 and TRBJ2-2; D not resolved. The CDR3 totals 13 residues. Germline loops: CDR1 SGDLS, CDR2 YYNGEE. V was trimmed by 4 bases and J by 1 base, leaving 5 bases between them.

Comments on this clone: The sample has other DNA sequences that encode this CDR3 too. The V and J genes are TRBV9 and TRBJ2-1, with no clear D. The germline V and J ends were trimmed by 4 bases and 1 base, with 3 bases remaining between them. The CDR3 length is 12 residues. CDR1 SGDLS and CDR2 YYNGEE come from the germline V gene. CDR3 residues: CASSPSYNEQFF. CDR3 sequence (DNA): TGTGCCAGCAGCCCGTCCTACAATGAGCAGTTCTTC.

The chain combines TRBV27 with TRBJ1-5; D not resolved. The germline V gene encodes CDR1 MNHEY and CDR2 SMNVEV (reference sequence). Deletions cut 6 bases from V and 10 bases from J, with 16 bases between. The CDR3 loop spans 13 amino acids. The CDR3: CASSPAEFSPQHF. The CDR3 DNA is TGTGCCAGCAGCCCAGCGGAATTCAGCCCCCAGCATTTT.

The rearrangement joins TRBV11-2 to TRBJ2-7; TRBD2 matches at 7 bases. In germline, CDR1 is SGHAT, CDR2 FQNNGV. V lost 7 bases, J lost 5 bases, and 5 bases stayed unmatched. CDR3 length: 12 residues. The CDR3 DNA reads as TGTGCCAGCAACCTGGGGGGGGACGAGCAGTACTTC. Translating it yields CASNLGGDEQYF. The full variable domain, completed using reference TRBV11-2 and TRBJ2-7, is EAGVAQSPRYKIIEKRQSVAFWCNPISGHATLYWYQQILGQGPKLLIQFQNNGVVDDSQLPKDRFSAERLKGVDSTLKIQPAKLEDSAVYLCASNLGGDEQYFGPGTRLTVT.

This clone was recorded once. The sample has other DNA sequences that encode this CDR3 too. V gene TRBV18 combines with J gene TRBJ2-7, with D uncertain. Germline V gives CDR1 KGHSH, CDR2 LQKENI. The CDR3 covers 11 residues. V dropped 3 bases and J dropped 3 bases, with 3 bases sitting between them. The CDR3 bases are TGTGCCAGCTCACCCGGCTACGAGCAGTACTTC. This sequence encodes CASSPGYEQYF.

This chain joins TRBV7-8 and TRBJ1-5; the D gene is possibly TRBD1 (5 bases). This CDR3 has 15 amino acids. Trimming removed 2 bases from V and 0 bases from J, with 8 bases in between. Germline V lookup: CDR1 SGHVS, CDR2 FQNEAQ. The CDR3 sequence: CASSLYRSSNQPQHF. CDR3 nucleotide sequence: TGTGCCAGCAGCTTATACAGGAGTAGCAATCAGCCCCAGCATTTT.

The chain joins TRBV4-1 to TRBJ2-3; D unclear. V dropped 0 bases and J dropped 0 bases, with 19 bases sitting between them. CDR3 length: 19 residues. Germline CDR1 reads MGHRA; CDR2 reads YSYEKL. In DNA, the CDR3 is TGCGCCAGCAGCCAAGATCGCAAAACGGCACCGCTAAGCACAGATACGCAGTATTTT. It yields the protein CASSQDRKTAPLSTDTQYF.

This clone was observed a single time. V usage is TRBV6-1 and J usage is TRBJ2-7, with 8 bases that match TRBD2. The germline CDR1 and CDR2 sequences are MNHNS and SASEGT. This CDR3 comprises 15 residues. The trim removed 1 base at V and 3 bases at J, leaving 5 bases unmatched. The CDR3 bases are TGTGCCAGCAGTGAAGAGAGCCTAGCGGGCTACGAGCAGTACTTC. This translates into CASSEESLAGYEQYF.

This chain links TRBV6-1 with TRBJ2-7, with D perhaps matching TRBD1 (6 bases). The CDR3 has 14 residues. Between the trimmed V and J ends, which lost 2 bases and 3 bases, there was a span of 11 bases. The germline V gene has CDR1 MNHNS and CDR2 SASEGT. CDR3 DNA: TGTGCCAGCAGTGAATCGGACAGCCACTACGAGCAGTACTTC. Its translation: CASSESDSHYEQYF.

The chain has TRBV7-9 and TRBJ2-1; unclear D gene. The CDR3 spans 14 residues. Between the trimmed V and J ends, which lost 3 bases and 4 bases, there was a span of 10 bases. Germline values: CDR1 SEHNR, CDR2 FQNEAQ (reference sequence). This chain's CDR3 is CASSFVSGYNEQFF. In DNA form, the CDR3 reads TGTGCCAGCAGCTTTGTCTCCGGGTACAATGAGCAGTTCTTC.

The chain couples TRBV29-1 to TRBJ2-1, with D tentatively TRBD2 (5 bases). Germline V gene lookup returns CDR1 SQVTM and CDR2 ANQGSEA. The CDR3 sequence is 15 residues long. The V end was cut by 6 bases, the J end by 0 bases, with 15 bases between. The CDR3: CSVHGLPSSYNEQFF. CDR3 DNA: TGCAGCGTGCATGGACTGCCGAGCTCCTACAATGAGCAGTTCTTC.

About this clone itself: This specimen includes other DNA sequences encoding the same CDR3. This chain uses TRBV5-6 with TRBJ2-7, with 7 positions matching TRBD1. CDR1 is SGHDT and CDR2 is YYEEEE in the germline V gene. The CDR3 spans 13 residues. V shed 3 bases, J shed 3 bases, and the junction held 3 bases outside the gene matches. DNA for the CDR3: TGTGCCAGCAGCTGGACAGGTGACTACGAGCAGTACTTC. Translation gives CASSWTGDYEQYF.

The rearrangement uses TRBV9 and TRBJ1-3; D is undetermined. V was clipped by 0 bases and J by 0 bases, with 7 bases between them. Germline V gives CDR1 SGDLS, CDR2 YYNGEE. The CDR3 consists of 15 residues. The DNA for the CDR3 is TGTGCCAGCAGCGTAGGAGCGCTCTCTGGAAACACCATATATTTT. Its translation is CASSVGALSGNTIYF.

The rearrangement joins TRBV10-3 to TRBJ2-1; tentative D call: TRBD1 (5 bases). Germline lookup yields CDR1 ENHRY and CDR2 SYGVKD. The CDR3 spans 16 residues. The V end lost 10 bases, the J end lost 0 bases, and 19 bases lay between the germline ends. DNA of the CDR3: TGTGCCAGCTCTTATTCACTTGACAGCTCCTACAATGAGCAGTTCTTC. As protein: CASSYSLDSSYNEQFF.

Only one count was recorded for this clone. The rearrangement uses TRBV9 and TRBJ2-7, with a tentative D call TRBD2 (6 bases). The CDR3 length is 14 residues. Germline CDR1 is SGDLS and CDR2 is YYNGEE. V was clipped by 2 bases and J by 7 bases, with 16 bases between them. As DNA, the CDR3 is TGTGCCAGCAGCGTTGACGGGACTCCGCTTGAGCAGTACTTC. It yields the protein CASSVDGTPLEQYF.

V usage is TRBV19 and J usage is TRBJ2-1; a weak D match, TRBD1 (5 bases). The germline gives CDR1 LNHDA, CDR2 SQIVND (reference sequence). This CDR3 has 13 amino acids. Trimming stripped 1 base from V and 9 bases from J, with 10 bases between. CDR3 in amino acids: CASSIARVGEQFF. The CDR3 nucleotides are TGTGCCAGTAGTATAGCCAGGGTGGGTGAGCAGTTCTTC.

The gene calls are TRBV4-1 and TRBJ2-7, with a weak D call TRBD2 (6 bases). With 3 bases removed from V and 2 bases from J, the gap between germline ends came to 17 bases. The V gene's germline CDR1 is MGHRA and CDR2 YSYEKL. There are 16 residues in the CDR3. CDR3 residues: CASSHRSPPGAYEQYF. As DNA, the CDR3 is TGCGCCAGCAGCCACCGCAGCCCCCCGGGGGCCTACGAGCAGTACTTC.

CDR3 DNA: TGTGCCAGCAGTTTATTCGGGGGTGAGGATGGCACAGATACGCAGTATTTT. Translation: CASSLFGGEDGTDTQYF. The J gene is TRBJ2-3, the V gene TRBV28; TRBD2 might be the D (6 bases). V dropped 1 base and J dropped 1 base, with 15 bases sitting between them. Germline assignment: CDR1 MDHEN and CDR2 SYDVKM. The CDR3 totals 17 residues.

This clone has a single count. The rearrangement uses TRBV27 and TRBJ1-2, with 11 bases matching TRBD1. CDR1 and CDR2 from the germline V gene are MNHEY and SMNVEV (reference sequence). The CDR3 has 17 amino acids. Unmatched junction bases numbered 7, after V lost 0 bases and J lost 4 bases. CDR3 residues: CASSLSGTGGYAYGYTF. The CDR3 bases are TGTGCCAGCAGTTTATCCGGGACAGGGGGGTATGCCTATGGCTACACCTTC.

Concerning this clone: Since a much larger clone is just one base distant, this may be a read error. CDR3 nucleotide sequence: TGTGCCAGCAGTTTATGGGGAGATACGCAGTATTTT. Its protein is CASSLWGDTQYF. The chain carries TRBV27 and TRBJ2-3; no definite D call. The V end lost 1 base, the J end lost 5 bases, and 4 bases lay between the germline ends. Germline CDR1 reads MNHEY; CDR2 reads SMNVEV (reference sequence). The CDR3 consists of 12 residues.

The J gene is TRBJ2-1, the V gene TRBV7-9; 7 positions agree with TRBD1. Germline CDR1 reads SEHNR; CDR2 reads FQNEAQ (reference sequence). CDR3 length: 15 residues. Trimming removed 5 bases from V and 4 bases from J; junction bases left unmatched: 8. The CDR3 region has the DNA TGTGCCAGCAGCCGATTCACAGGGGTATACAATGAGCAGTTCTTC. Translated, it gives CASSRFTGVYNEQFF.

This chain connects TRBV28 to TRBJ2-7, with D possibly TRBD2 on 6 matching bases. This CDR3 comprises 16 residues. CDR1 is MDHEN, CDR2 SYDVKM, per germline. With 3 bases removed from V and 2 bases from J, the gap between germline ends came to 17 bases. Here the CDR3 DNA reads TGTGCCAGCAGTTTGCCGAGAGGGACTGGGGCCTACGAGCAGTACTTC. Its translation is CASSLPRGTGAYEQYF.

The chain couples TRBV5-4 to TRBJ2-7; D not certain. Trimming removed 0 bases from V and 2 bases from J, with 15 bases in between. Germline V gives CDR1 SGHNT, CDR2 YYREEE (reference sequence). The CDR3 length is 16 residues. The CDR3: CASSLGRQSNPYEQYF. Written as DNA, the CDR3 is TGTGCCAGCAGCTTGGGTAGGCAGTCTAACCCCTACGAGCAGTACTTC.

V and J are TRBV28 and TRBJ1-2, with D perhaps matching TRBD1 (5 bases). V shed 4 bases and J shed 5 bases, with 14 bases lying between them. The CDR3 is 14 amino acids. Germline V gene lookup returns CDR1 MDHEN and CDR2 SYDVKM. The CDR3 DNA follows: TGTGCCAGCAGTTCGCGGGGGTGGGAATATGGCTACACCTTC. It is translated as CASSSRGWEYGYTF.

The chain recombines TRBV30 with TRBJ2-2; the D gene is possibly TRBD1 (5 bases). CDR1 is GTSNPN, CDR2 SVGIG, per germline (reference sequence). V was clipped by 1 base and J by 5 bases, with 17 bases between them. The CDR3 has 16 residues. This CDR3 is CAWSARQGPWTGELFF. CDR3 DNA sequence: TGTGCCTGGAGTGCGCGGCAGGGCCCGTGGACCGGGGAGCTGTTTTTT.